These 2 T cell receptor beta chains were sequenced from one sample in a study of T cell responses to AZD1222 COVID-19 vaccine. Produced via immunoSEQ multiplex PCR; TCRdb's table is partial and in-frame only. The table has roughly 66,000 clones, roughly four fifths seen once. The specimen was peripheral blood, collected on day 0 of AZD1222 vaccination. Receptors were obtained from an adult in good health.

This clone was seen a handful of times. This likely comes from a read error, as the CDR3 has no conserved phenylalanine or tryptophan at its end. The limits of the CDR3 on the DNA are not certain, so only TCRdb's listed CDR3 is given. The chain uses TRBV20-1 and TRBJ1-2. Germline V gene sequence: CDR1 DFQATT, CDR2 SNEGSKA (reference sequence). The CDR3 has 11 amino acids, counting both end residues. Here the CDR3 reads CSATSGRELQV.

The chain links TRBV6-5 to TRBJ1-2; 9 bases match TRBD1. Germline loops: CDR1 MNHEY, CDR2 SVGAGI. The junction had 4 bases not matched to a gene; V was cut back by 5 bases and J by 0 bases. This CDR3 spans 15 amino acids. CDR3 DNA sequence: TGTGCCAGCAGTAAGACAGGGGGAACTAACTATGGCTACACCTTC. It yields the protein CASSKTGGTNYGYTF.